These T cell receptor beta chains were read from a single sample in a study of control samples from healthy donors and cancer patients. Measured with immunoSEQ multiplex PCR; TCRdb has only the in-frame clones, and not every one. The data contain approximately 140,000 clones, around nine tenths of them seen just once; the ten biggest clones take up around 9%. What was sequenced was blood. The receptors here all came from a woman in her thirties in good health. The CDR3 runs from the conserved cysteine through the conserved F or W. D genes are given only for firm matches. Clone size appears in some rows only: once, few, many, or a class for an expanded clone.

v_gene,abundance,d_gene,j_gene,CDR3aa,CDR3nt
TRBV5-1,once,-,TRBJ1-1,CASSYDQVVNTEAFF,TGCGCCAGCAGCTATGACCAGGTGGTGAACACTGAAGCTTTCTTT
TRBV7-8,-,TRBD2,TRBJ2-2,CASSPRGSGSPVGTGELFF,TGTGCCAGCAGCCCCCGCGGTAGCGGGAGTCCGGTGGGCACCGGGGAGCTGTTTTTT
TRBV15,-,TRBD1,TRBJ1-4,CATRPWTGPTNEKLFF,TGTGCCACCAGGCCTTGGACAGGCCCAACTAATGAAAAACTGTTTTTT
TRBV19,-,TRBD1,TRBJ2-7,CASSAGQGVRLEQYF,TGTGCCAGTAGTGCCGGACAGGGGGTTAGGCTCGAGCAGTACTTC
TRBV6-1,once,TRBD1,TRBJ2-3,CASSAYRQGAADTQYF,TGTGCCAGCAGTGCCTACCGTCAGGGGGCTGCAGATACGCAGTATTTT
TRBV6-5,-,-,TRBJ1-3,CASSYSSVSSGNTIYF,TGTGCCAGCAGTTACTCTTCCGTTAGCTCTGGAAACACCATATATTTT
TRBV19,-,-,TRBJ2-2,CASSPLGTGELFF,TGTGCCAGTAGTCCTTTGGGCACCGGGGAGCTGTTTTTT
TRBV7-9,-,-,TRBJ2-2,CASSPPPGELFF,TGTGCCAGCAGCCCTCCCCCCGGGGAGCTGTTTTTT
TRBV30,-,TRBD1,TRBJ1-1,CAWSDRGDTEAFF,TGTGCCTGGAGTGACAGGGGAGACACTGAAGCTTTCTTT
TRBV24-1,once,TRBD2,TRBJ2-3,CATSDSPGLGTDTQYF,TGTGCCACCAGTGATTCGCCGGGACTAGGCACAGATACGCAGTATTTT
TRBV5-1,once,TRBD1,TRBJ2-3,CASSLVWTGLADTQYF,TGCGCCAGCAGCTTGGTTTGGACAGGGCTCGCAGATACGCAGTATTTT
TRBV29-1,-,-,TRBJ2-3,CSVEHRLVPTQYF,TGCAGCGTTGAACATCGGCTAGTTCCTACGCAGTATTTT
TRBV28,-,-,TRBJ1-1,CASVTVGTEAFF,TGTGCCAGCGTCACTGTAGGGACTGAAGCTTTCTTT
TRBV23-1,-,TRBD2,TRBJ2-1,CASSGEGPAYNEQFF,TGCGCCAGCTCGGGGGAGGGCCCCGCCTACAATGAGCAGTTCTTC
TRBV6-1,-,TRBD2,TRBJ2-1,CASSVGLVVGSNEQFF,TGTGCCAGCAGTGTCGGACTAGTAGTGGGGTCGAATGAGCAGTTCTTC
TRBV6-5,-,-,TRBJ2-3,CASSSYRVSTDTQYF,TGTGCCAGCAGTTCGTATCGGGTGAGCACAGATACGCAGTATTTT
TRBV29-1,-,TRBD1,TRBJ1-1,CSVGRDREAFF,TGCAGCGTTGGAAGGGACAGGGAAGCTTTCTTT
TRBV9,-,TRBD2,TRBJ2-3,CASRGGPDTQYF,TGTGCCAGCCGCGGGGGTCCAGATACGCAGTATTTT
TRBV25-1,once,TRBD2,TRBJ2-1,CASSDWGGAGTQFF,TGTGCCAGCAGTGATTGGGGGGGAGCGGGCACGCAGTTCTTC
TRBV30,-,TRBD1,TRBJ2-5,CAWSRGTGSETQYF,TGTGCCTGGAGCCGGGGGACAGGGTCTGAGACCCAGTACTTC
TRBV6-6,-,-,TRBJ2-1,CASSYSSLGLYEQFF,TGTGCCAGCAGTTACTCGTCCCTGGGGCTCTATGAGCAGTTCTTC
TRBV5-1,-,TRBD1,TRBJ2-1,CASSLRPEGQGINEQFF,TGCGCCAGCAGCTTGAGACCGGAGGGACAGGGAATCAATGAGCAGTTCTTC